This T cell receptor beta chain was captured in a study of shared clonotypes between healthy human individuals. In germline, CDR1 is LNHDA, CDR2 SQIVND (reference sequence). Trimming shortened V by 7 bases and J by 0 bases, and 12 bases separated the two germline ends. The length of the CDR3 is 15 residues. TCRdb's table, derived via immunoSEQ multiplex PCR, lists solely in-frame clones and lacks some. The table lists about 1.5 million clones, 98% of them singletons. The genes are TRBV19 and TRBJ1-4; D perhaps matches TRBD1 (5 bases). The specimen was naive CD4+ T cells sorted from blood. Regarding subset: CD45RA+ positively selected. This sequence was found in a man aged 25 to 40 in good health. The chain's CDR3 is CASNPRDATNEKLFF. The CDR3 DNA follows: TGTGCCAGTAACCCCAGGGACGCAACTAATGAAAAACTGTTTTTT.